This TCR beta chain was sequenced in a study of CD8 T cells in Susac syndrome. Study results and caveats: A relatively small number of individuals underwent TCR sequencing and HLA analysis.

The CDR3 has 17 residues. The V and J ends lost 4 bases and 8 bases, in that order; junction bases with no gene match: 17. Germline CDR1 and CDR2: SGHRS and YFSETQ. Random-hexamer reverse transcription was applied to roughly 0.5 to 1 ug RNA. A multiplex approach, immunoSEQ multiplex PCR, amplified TCR beta CDR3 across 54 Vbeta and 13 Jbeta. TCRdb reprocessed the immunoSEQ multiplex PCR reads with MiXCR, giving one entry per CDR3 protein. Of over 350,000 distinct CDR3 sequences detected, more than 70% appear once; the ten largest clones hold about 0.12%. As regards this clonotype: Its target is unknown.

This chain links TRBV5-1 with TRBJ2-1; 8 positions agree with TRBD2. Sequencing was performed on CD8+ T cells from PBMCs. The receptor was isolated from a human donor with multiple sclerosis. CDR3 residues: CASSLGLAGDFVDEQFF. DNA for the CDR3: TGCGCCAGCAGCCTAGGACTAGCTGGTGATTTTGTGGATGAGCAGTTCTTC. The whole variable domain, remainder taken from reference TRBV5-1 and TRBJ2-1, is KAGVTQTPRYLIKTRGQQVTLSCSPISGHRSVSWYQQTPGQGLQFLFEYFSETQRNKGNFPGRFSGRQFSNSRSEMNVSTLELGDSALYLCASSLGLAGDFVDEQFFGPGTRLTVL.